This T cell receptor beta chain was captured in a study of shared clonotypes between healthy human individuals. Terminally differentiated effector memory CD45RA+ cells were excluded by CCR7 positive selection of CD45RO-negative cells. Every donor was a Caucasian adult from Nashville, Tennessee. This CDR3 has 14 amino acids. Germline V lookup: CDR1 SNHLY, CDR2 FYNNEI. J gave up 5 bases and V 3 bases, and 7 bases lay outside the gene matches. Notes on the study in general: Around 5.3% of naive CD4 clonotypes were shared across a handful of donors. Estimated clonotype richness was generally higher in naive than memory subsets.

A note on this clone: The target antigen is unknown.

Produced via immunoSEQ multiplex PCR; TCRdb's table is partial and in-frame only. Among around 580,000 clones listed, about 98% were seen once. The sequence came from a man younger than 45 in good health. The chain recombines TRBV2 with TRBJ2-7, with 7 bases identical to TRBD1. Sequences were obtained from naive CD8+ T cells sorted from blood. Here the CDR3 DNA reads TGTGCCAGCAGTGACCTCAGGGGGTTCCACGAGCAGTACTTC. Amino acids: CASSDLRGFHEQYF.